The 28 T cell receptor beta chains below were found in one sample sequenced in a study of early T cells in non-severe SARS-CoV-2 infection. TCRdb re-analysed the 5' RACE reads in MiXCR, keeping a single row per CDR3 protein. The table lists some 30,000 distinct CDR3 sequences, under 6% of them singletons. The sample consisted of whole blood. The receptors here all came from an adult who was a healthcare worker with PCR-confirmed SARS-CoV-2 infection or an uninfected control (not recorded which).

This clonotype was seen ten or more times. The CDR3 coding sequence is TGCAGTGCTCGACCAGGCAGGGGGGCTGAAGCTTTCTTT. Translated: CSARPGRGAEAFF. The rearrangement joins TRBV20-1 to TRBJ1-1, with TRBD1 matching 7 bases. V lost 5 bases to trimming and J lost 6 bases; unmatched junction nucleotides: 9. Germline CDR1 and CDR2: DFQATT and SNEGSKA (reference sequence). This CDR3 region has 13 residues.

This clonotype showed up many times. J is TRBJ1-1 and V is TRBV27; D not resolved. Germline V gene sequence: CDR1 MNHEY, CDR2 SMNVEV (reference sequence). The CDR3 totals 13 residues. V was shortened by 0 bases and J by 3 bases, with 5 bases between the two germline ends. CDR3 amino acids: CASSLSGYTEAFF. CDR3 nucleotide sequence: TGTGCCAGCAGTTTATCAGGGTACACTGAAGCTTTCTTT.

There are many counts of this clonotype. The genes are TRBV11-3 and TRBJ2-3; D possibly corresponds to TRBD2 (5 bases). The CDR3 runs 13 residues. Trimming pared 2 bases from V and 6 bases from J, leaving 9 bases between. Germline values: CDR1 SGHNT, CDR2 YENEEA. CDR3 sequence (DNA): TGTGCCAGCAGCTTACGGGATTCCGATACGCAGTATTTT. The encoded protein is CASSLRDSDTQYF.

Ten or more counts support this clonotype. The chain recombines TRBV28 with TRBJ2-7; the D gene is possibly TRBD1 (6 bases). V lost 4 bases and J lost 2, with 12 bases in between. The CDR3 has 14 residues. Germline V gene lookup returns CDR1 MDHEN and CDR2 SYDVKM. The CDR3 DNA reads TGTGCCAGCAGTTCCCCGGGACATCCCTACGAGCAGTACTTC. As protein: CASSSPGHPYEQYF.

This clonotype was counted at least ten times. The CDR3 DNA reads TGTGCCAGCAGCCCCGCCGGGGGGGCCAACGTCCTGACTTTC. The encoded protein is CASSPAGGANVLTF. This sequence joins TRBV6-2 or TRBV6-3 and TRBJ2-6; no clear D. The CDR3 has 14 amino acids. Between the trimmed V and J ends, which lost 6 bases and 4 bases, there was a span of 10 bases. Germline CDR1 MNHEY, CDR2 SVGEGT.

This clonotype was found many times. V usage is TRBV7-8 and J usage is TRBJ2-3, with 8 bases lining up with TRBD2. The CDR3 is 18 amino acids. The junction had 15 bases not matched to a gene; V was cut back by 6 bases and J by 1 base. The V gene's germline CDR1 is SGHVS and CDR2 FQNEAQ. The chain's CDR3 is CASRPRPGGLAGTDTQYF. The CDR3 DNA is TGTGCCAGCAGACCACGCCCGGGGGGGCTAGCAGGCACAGATACGCAGTATTTT.

The rearrangement joins TRBV20-1 to TRBJ2-3, with D hard to call. From germline, CDR1 is DFQATT and CDR2 SNEGSKA (reference sequence). V was pared by 6 bases and J by 4 bases, with 8 bases between. The CDR3 contains 11 residues. CDR3 DNA: TGCAGTGCACCGGCCCCAGATACGCAGTATTTT. Its protein product is CSAPAPDTQYF.

By share, this clonotype counts as medium-sized. V and J are TRBV12-3 or TRBV12-4 and TRBJ1-4; the match to TRBD1 covers 11 bases. This CDR3 contains 14 residues. Trimming took 5 bases from V and 8 from J; bases not matched to a gene: 4. The CDR3 nucleotides read TGTGCCAGCAGTCCCGGGACAGGGGGAGAAAAACTGTTTTTT. The encoded protein is CASSPGTGGEKLFF.

This clonotype occurred many times. The CDR3 sequence is CSARDQGETYGYTF. CDR3 sequence (DNA): TGCAGTGCTAGAGATCAAGGGGAAACCTATGGCTACACCTTC. The chain links TRBV20-1 to TRBJ1-2, with a tentative D call TRBD1 (5 bases). Germline CDR1 and CDR2: DFQATT and SNEGSKA (reference sequence). Trimming took 0 bases from V and 4 from J, leaving 12 bases between them. CDR3 size: 14 residues.

The chain carries TRBV6-2 or TRBV6-3 and TRBJ1-1; unclear D gene. Trimming removed 2 bases at V and 1 base at J, with 8 bases between. CDR1 is MNHEY and CDR2 is SVGEGT in the germline V gene. This CDR3 has 14 residues. CDR3 region: CASSYSLKNTEAFF. DNA for the CDR3: TGTGCCAGCAGTTACAGTCTGAAGAACACTGAAGCTTTCTTT.

The chain uses TRBV3-1 and TRBJ2-7; 9 positions match TRBD2. The V gene's germline CDR1 is LGHDT and CDR2 YNNKEL (reference sequence). This CDR3 spans 15 amino acids. V dropped 4 bases and J dropped 3; count of bases not matched to a gene: 7. This CDR3 reads CASSPRLAVHYEQYF. The DNA for the CDR3 is TGTGCCAGCAGCCCCCGACTAGCGGTTCACTACGAGCAGTACTTC.

Many counts were recorded for this clonotype. V usage is TRBV2 and J usage is TRBJ1-1, with D tentatively TRBD1 (5 bases). Between the trimmed V and J ends, which lost 1 base and 4 bases, there was a span of 13 bases. Germline CDR1 reads SNHLY; CDR2 reads FYNNEI. The CDR3 is 15 amino acids. CDR3 DNA: TGTGCCAGCAGTGAAGGGGAGGGGCAGGGCACTGAAGCTTTCTTT. Translating it yields CASSEGEGQGTEAFF.

This clonotype was recorded many times. The chain couples TRBV7-2 to TRBJ1-1, with 7 bases that match TRBD1. Germline V gene data show CDR1 as SGHTA and CDR2 as FQGNSA. J was trimmed by 4 bases and V by 6 bases; bases with no gene match: 8. The CDR3 consists of 14 residues. CDR3 protein: CASRYDRERTEAFF. The DNA of the CDR3 is TGTGCCAGCAGATACGACAGGGAGCGCACTGAAGCTTTCTTT.

The sample holds many counts of this clonotype. The chain recombines TRBV19 with TRBJ2-3; 8 bases fit TRBD2. Germline CDR1 LNHDA, CDR2 SQIVND (reference sequence). The ends lost 0 bases at V and 5 bases at J; junction bases unmatched: 13. The CDR3 extends over 18 amino acids. The CDR3 sequence is CASSIDPQRELLGDTQYF. The CDR3 coding sequence is TGTGCCAGTAGTATAGACCCCCAGCGGGAGCTCCTCGGAGATACGCAGTATTTT.

This clonotype was seen repeatedly, ten times or more. The genes are TRBV11-3 and TRBJ1-5, with 8 bases matching TRBD1. The germline V gene has CDR1 SGHNT and CDR2 YENEEA. The CDR3 runs 14 residues. J lost 6 bases, V lost 5 bases, and 6 bases had no gene match. CDR3 amino acids: CASSLPGGPQPQHF. CDR3 coding DNA: TGTGCCAGCAGCCTTCCAGGGGGCCCTCAGCCCCAGCATTTT.

This clonotype was detected many times. This chain joins TRBV19 and TRBJ1-1, with D perhaps matching TRBD1 (5 bases). The germline V gene encodes CDR1 LNHDA and CDR2 SQIVND (reference sequence). Trimming pared 4 bases from V and 0 bases from J, leaving 15 bases between. The CDR3 sequence is 16 residues long. CDR3 in amino acids: CASSTPEDTLNTEAFF. The DNA for the CDR3 is TGTGCCAGTAGTACCCCCGAGGACACACTGAACACTGAAGCTTTCTTT.

The sample holds many counts of this clonotype. V gene TRBV6-6 combines with J gene TRBJ1-2; TRBD1 might be the D (5 bases). This CDR3 is 17 amino acids long. Trimming left V 5 bases short and J 2 bases short, with 21 bases between. Germline values: CDR1 MNHNY, CDR2 SVGAGI (reference sequence). CDR3 sequence reads: CASSTTPGLYSNYGYTF. As DNA, the CDR3 is TGTGCCAGCAGTACGACTCCGGGACTATACTCCAACTATGGCTACACCTTC.

The sample holds many counts of this clonotype. The chain links TRBV10-3 to TRBJ1-2; perhaps TRBD1 as D (6 bases). From germline, CDR1 is ENHRY and CDR2 SYGVKD. CDR3 size: 14 residues. Trimming cost V 6 bases and J 4 bases, with 15 bases left between them. The CDR3 coding sequence is TGTGCCATCAGCCCTACAGGACAGTTCTATGGCTACACCTTC. As protein: CAISPTGQFYGYTF.

There are many counts of this clonotype. The chain joins TRBV7-2 to TRBJ1-5; 11 bases align to TRBD1. V trimming: 4 bases; J trimming: 6 bases; junction bases outside the gene matches: 5. Per germline, CDR1 SGHTA and CDR2 FQGNSA. There are 15 residues in the CDR3. The CDR3, as DNA: TGTGCCAGCAGCTCTGGACAGGGGGCGGGTCAGCCCCAGCATTTT. This translates into CASSSGQGAGQPQHF.

This clonotype was seen many times. The J gene is TRBJ2-7, the V gene TRBV11-2; D remains unclear. Germline values: CDR1 SGHAT, CDR2 FQNNGV. Between the trimmed V and J ends, which lost 5 bases and 4 bases, there was a span of 15 bases. The CDR3 is made up of 14 amino acids. The chain's CDR3 is CASSRTSETYEQYF. Here the CDR3 DNA reads TGTGCCAGCAGCCGCACCTCAGAAACTTACGAGCAGTACTTC.

This clonotype was found many times. The chain links TRBV7-3 to TRBJ2-1; 8 bases match TRBD2. Per germline, CDR1 SGHTA and CDR2 FQGTGA. The length of the CDR3 is 16 residues. The V gene end was trimmed by 1 base and the J gene end by 7 bases; junction bases not matched to a gene: 9. The CDR3: CASSLKAGAGQNEQFF. The CDR3 DNA reads as TGTGCCAGCAGCTTAAAAGCGGGGGCCGGGCAAAATGAGCAGTTCTTC.

This clonotype was seen many times. The chain is built from TRBV19 and TRBJ2-1; the D is unclear. This CDR3 comprises 14 residues. V was cut by 5 bases and J by 0 bases, with 8 bases left in between. Looked up from germline, CDR1 is LNHDA and CDR2 is SQIVND (reference sequence). CDR3 sequence: CASSPSSSYNEQFF. The CDR3 nucleotides read TGTGCCAGTAGTCCTTCGAGCTCCTACAATGAGCAGTTCTTC.

This clonotype was picked up many times. The chain joins TRBV12-3 or TRBV12-4 to TRBJ2-7; D is ambiguous. The V end was cut by 5 bases, the J end by 0 bases, with 14 bases between. The length of the CDR3 is 15 residues. DNA of the CDR3: TGTGCCAGCAGTGCACACGAAGGCAACTCCTACGAGCAGTACTTC. It yields the protein CASSAHEGNSYEQYF.

This clonotype was seen many times. V and J are TRBV19 and TRBJ2-3; no clear D gene. Trimming removed 6 bases from V and 3 bases from J, with 13 bases in between. Germline lookup yields CDR1 LNHDA and CDR2 SQIVND (reference sequence). This CDR3 has 14 amino acids. The CDR3 is CASRQSRATDTQYF. CDR3 nucleotides: TGTGCCAGTAGACAATCCCGGGCGACAGATACGCAGTATTTT.

This clonotype turned up a few times. The chain links TRBV2 to TRBJ2-6; D may be TRBD1 (6 bases). CDR1 and CDR2 (germline): SNHLY, FYNNEI. The V end lost 4 bases, the J end lost 2 bases, and 9 bases lay between the germline ends. This CDR3 has 15 amino acids. The CDR3 region has the DNA TGTGCCAGCAGTGGCACAGGGACTGGGGCCAACGTCCTGACTTTC. Amino acid sequence: CASSGTGTGANVLTF.

Many counts were recorded for this clonotype. The CDR3 loop is CASSTDTNYGYTF. The CDR3, as DNA: TGTGCCAGCAGCACGGACACTAACTATGGCTACACCTTC. The chain employs TRBV7-2 and TRBJ1-2; tentatively, D is TRBD1 (5 bases). This CDR3 comprises 13 residues. Germline CDR1 is SGHTA and CDR2 is FQGNSA. Trimming took off 5 bases at V and 0 bases at J, with 7 bases between the two ends.

This clonotype has at least ten counts. V gene TRBV3-1 combines with J gene TRBJ2-7; perhaps TRBD1 as D (6 bases). Germline CDR1 LGHDT, CDR2 YNNKEL (reference sequence). This CDR3 has 14 residues. Deletions cut 3 bases from V and 4 bases from J, with 13 bases between. CDR3 in amino acids: CASSQTGFGYEQYF. CDR3 sequence (DNA): TGTGCCAGCAGCCAGACAGGCTTCGGGTACGAGCAGTACTTC.

This clonotype was seen repeatedly, ten times or more. The gene calls are TRBV5-6 and TRBJ2-6; D may match TRBD1 or TRBD2 (5 bases each). V lost 4 bases and J 5 bases, leaving 13 bases between the germline ends. The CDR3 totals 15 residues. CDR1 and CDR2 from the germline V gene are SGHDT and YYEEEE. The CDR3 region is CASSGRQNRANVLTF. DNA of the CDR3: TGTGCCAGCAGCGGGAGACAGAATCGGGCCAACGTCCTGACTTTC.